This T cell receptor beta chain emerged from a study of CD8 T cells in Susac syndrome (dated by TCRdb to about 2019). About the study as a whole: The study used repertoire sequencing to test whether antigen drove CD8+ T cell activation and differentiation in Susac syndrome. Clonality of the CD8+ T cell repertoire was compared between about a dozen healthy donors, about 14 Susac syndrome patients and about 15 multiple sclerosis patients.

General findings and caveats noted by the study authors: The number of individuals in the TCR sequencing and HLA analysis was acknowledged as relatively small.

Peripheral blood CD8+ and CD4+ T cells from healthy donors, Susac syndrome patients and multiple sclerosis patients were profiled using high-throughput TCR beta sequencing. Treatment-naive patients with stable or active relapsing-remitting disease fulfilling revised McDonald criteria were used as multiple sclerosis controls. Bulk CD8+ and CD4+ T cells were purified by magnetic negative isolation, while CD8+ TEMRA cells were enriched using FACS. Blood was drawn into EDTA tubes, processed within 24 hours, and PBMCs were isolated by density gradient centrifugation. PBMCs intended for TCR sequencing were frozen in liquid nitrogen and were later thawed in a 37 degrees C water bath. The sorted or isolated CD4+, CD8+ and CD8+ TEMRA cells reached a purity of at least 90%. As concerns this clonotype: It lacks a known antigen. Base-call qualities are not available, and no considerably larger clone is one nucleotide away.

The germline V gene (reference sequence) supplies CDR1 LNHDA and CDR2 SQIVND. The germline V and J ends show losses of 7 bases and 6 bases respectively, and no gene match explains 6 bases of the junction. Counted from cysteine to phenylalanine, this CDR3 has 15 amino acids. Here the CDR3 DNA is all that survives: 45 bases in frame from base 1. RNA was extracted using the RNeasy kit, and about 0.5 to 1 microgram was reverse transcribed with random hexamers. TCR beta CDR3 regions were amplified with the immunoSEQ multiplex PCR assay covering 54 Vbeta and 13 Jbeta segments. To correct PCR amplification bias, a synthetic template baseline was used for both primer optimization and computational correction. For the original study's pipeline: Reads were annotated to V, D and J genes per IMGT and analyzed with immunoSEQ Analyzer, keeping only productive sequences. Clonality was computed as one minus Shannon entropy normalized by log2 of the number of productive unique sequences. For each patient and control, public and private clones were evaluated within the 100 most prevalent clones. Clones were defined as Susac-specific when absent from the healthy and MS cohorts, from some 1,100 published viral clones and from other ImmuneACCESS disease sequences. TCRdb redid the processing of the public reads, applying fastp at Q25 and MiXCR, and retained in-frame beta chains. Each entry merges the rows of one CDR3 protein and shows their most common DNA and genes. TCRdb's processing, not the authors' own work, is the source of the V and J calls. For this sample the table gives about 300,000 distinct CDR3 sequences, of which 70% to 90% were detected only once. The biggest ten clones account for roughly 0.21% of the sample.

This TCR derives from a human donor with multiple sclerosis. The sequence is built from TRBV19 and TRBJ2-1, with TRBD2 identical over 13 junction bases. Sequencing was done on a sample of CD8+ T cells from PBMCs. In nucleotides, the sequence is TGTGCCAGTACCGTGGGACTAGCGGGGTCCAATGAGCAGTTCTTC. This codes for CASTVGLAGSNEQFF.